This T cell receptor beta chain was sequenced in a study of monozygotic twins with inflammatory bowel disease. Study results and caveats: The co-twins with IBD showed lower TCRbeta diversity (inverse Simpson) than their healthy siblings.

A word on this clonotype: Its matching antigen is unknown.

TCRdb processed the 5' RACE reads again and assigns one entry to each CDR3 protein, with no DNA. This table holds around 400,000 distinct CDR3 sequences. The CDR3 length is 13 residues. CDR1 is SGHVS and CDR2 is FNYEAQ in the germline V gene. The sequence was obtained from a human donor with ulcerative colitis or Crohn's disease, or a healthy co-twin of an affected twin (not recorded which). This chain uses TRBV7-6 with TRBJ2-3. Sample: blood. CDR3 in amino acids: CASSPDLGDTQYF.